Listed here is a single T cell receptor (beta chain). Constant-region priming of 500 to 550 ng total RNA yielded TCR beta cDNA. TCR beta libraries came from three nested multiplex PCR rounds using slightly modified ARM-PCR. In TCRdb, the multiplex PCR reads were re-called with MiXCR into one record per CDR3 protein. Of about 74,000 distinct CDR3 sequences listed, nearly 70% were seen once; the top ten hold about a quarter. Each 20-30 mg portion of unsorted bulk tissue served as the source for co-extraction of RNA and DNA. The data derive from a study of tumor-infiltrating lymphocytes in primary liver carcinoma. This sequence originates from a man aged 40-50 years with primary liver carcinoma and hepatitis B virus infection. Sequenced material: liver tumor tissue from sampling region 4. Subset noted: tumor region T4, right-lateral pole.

The CDR3: CASSSYIELAMGEQFF. CDR3 sequence (DNA): TGTGCCAGCAGCTCGTATATCGAACTAGCCATGGGTGAGCAGTTCTTC. The chain employs TRBV11-2 and TRBJ2-1; tentatively, D is TRBD2 (6 bases). This CDR3 has 16 amino acids. Germline CDR1 SGHAT, CDR2 FQNNGV. V lost 4 bases to trimming and J lost 9 bases, with 22 bases between them.